The text below deals with one T cell receptor beta chain. It has no known antigen specificity. No clone much larger than this one lies a single base away; base qualities are absent. According to the germline V gene, CDR1 reads MGHRA and CDR2 reads YSYEKL. The CDR3 contains 13 residues, cysteine and phenylalanine counted. Kept here is only the CDR3 DNA, which spans 39 bases and is read in frame from base 1. At the junction V is shortened by 0 bases and J by 2 bases, with 5 bases in between. This specimen comes from a study of cytomegalovirus exposure and HLA in healthy donors (dated by TCRdb to the late 2010s). Looking at the study overall: According to a later analysis, one platform produced both the roughly 130 validation repertoires and the 700 or so repertoires of the first cohort. To predict cytomegalovirus infection status, the study combined high-throughput TCR immunosequencing, statistical association of individual TCRs with disease status, and machine learning. Besides the first cohort of roughly 660 subjects, a separate validation cohort made up of around 120 different subjects was used. The study was designed to test whether signatures of past pathogen exposure could be identified by cataloging public T cell receptors.

The donors belonged to the validation cohort of about 120 subjects, which was separate from the approximately 700-subject first cohort. Broader findings and caveats from the paper: Three of the identified cytomegalovirus-associated TCR beta chains were confirmed in vitro to be specific for cytomegalovirus antigens. In both the original and validation cohorts, the classifier was reported to diagnose cytomegalovirus status with high specificity and sensitivity. A later analysis had no HLA typing for the validation cohort, so co-occurrence there was scored across all 130 or so repertoires. The study gave a list of 150 to 200 TCR beta chains associated with cytomegalovirus. A later analysis found that TCRs clustered in the first cohort also tended to co-occur in the 120 validation repertoires, with more than 90% of cluster scores above 0. Across donors, most TCR sequences were observed very rarely, whereas some public TCRs were present in many individuals. The authors suggested that the approach could potentially be generalized to other disease states and immunological phenotypes.

The library was prepared using the immunoSEQ multiplex PCR assay. The original pipeline was this. A statistical classification framework was built to diagnose cytomegalovirus status from the catalog of TCR beta chain sequences. TCRdb re-hosts the immuneACCESS table, in-frame sequences only. Its copies lack some clones; in the studies checked, an unresolved V gene accounts for under half of them, and the cause for the rest is not known. That table supplies the V and J calls and clone size; D and trimming were determined from the DNA. In all, the sample holds approximately 140,000 clones, and approximately 86% of those were seen once. The ten largest account for under 9% of the sample.

Specimen: PBMCs. The receptor comes from a man in his late teens or twenties in good health and CMV-seropositive. The V and J genes are TRBV4-1 and TRBJ2-7, with the identity of the D gene unclear. The nucleotide sequence reads TGCGCCAGCAGCCAAGAGCGGACCTACGAGCAGTACTTC. Translated, this is CASSQERTYEQYF.